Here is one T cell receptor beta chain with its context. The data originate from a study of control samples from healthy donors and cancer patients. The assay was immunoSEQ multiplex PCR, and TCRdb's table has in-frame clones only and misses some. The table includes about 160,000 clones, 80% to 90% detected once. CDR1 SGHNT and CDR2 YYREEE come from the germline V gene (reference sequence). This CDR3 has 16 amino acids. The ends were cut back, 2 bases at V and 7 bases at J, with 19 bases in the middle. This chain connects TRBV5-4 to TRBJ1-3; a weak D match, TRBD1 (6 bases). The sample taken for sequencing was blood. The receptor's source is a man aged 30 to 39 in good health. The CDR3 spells CASSFRRETGRNTIYF. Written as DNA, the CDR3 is TGTGCCAGCAGCTTTCGGCGGGAGACAGGTCGTAACACCATATATTTT.